The 27 T cell receptor beta chains reported below all come from one sample, sequenced in a study of beta chain features in type 1 diabetes. Their antigens are not known. The study's findings and limits: Patients with Type 1 diabetes showed moderately but significantly shorter TCRB CDR3s in all four CD4+ subsets.

Reverse transcribing all isolated RNA meant expressed TCRB transcripts were sequenced. This table comes from immunoSEQ multiplex PCR, and its TCRdb copy is limited to in-frame clones, with some not included. The sample records 50,000 or so clones, approximately 43% being singletons. Sequences were obtained from stem cell memory CD4+ T cells from blood. Receptors originate from a man between 25 and 39 years old with type 1 diabetes.

The chain joins TRBV11-3 to TRBJ2-2; D is perhaps TRBD1 (6 bases). CDR3 length equals 16 residues. In germline, CDR1 is SGHNT, CDR2 YENEEA. V gave up 0 bases and J gave up 0 bases, with 8 bases separating them. CDR3 sequence: CASSLETGANTGELFF. CDR3 bases: TGTGCCAGCAGCTTAGAGACAGGCGCGAACACCGGGGAGCTGTTTTTT.

The J gene is TRBJ2-1, the V gene TRBV4-3; 10 nucleotides match TRBD2. CDR1 is LGHNA and CDR2 is YSLEER in the germline V gene. This CDR3 region has 17 residues. V was clipped by 1 base and J by 4 bases; unmatched bases: 7. The chain's CDR3 is CASSQALAGVRYNEQFF. Written as DNA, the CDR3 is TGCGCCAGCAGCCAAGCGCTAGCGGGAGTTCGGTACAATGAGCAGTTCTTC.

The rearrangement uses TRBV7-2 and TRBJ1-5; D gene ambiguous. Germline loops: CDR1 SGHTA, CDR2 FQGNSA. Trimming shortened V by 5 bases and J by 0 bases, and 5 bases separated the two germline ends. There are 13 residues in the CDR3. This CDR3 is CASSAHSNQPQHF. In nucleotides, the CDR3 is TGTGCCAGCAGCGCGCATAGCAATCAGCCCCAGCATTTT.

V is TRBV18 and J is TRBJ2-7; D is unclear. CDR3 length: 13 residues. The ends were cut back, 3 bases at V and 2 bases at J, with 8 bases in the middle. Looked up from germline, CDR1 is KGHSH and CDR2 is LQKENI. In DNA form, the CDR3 reads TGTGCCAGCTCACCCTCTACCACCTACGAGCAGTACTTC. This translates into CASSPSTTYEQYF.

V gene TRBV5-1 combines with J gene TRBJ1-2; 7 positions agree with TRBD1. The CDR3 covers 14 residues. Germline CDR1 SGHRS, CDR2 YFSETQ. V dropped 0 bases and J dropped 3; count of bases not matched to a gene: 2. DNA for the CDR3: TGCGCCAGCAGCTTGGAGGGGGCCTACTATGGCTACACCTTC. Amino acids: CASSLEGAYYGYTF.

The chain links TRBV18 to TRBJ2-4; D is unresolved. Germline V gene data show CDR1 as KGHSH and CDR2 as LQKENI. The ends were cut back, 5 bases at V and 0 bases at J, with 5 bases in the middle. This CDR3 region has 13 residues. CDR3 in amino acids: CASSTVAKNIQYF. The CDR3 nucleotides read TGTGCCAGCTCAACGGTAGCCAAAAACATTCAGTACTTC.

Only a few counts were recorded for this clone. This sequence joins TRBV6-1 and TRBJ1-1; TRBD1 might be the D (5 bases). CDR3 length: 14 amino acids. V was trimmed by 9 bases and J by 4 bases, leaving 18 bases between them. Germline-derived CDR1 and CDR2 are MNHNS and SASEGT. The CDR3 DNA follows: TGTGCCAGTTTTCAAGGGACTGCCGGCACTGAAGCTTTCTTT. It specifies CASFQGTAGTEAFF.

The chain combines TRBV7-2 with TRBJ1-3; no definite D call. The CDR3 covers 12 residues. Trimming removed 2 bases from V and 8 bases from J, with 7 bases in between. Germline V CDR1 and CDR2: SGHTA, FQGNSA. CDR3 sequence (DNA): TGTGCCAGCAGCTTAAGCGGATACACCATATATTTT. Its protein is CASSLSGYTIYF.

The chain recombines TRBV7-9 with TRBJ2-2; TRBD1 is a possible D gene (5 bases). Germline-derived CDR1 and CDR2 are SEHNR and FQNEAQ (reference sequence). V was shortened by 8 bases and J by 5 bases, with 9 bases between the two germline ends. This CDR3 has 12 residues. The CDR3 here is CASLQATGELFF. Here the CDR3 DNA reads TGTGCCAGCCTACAGGCAACCGGGGAGCTGTTTTTT. The full variable domain, in which reference TRBV7-9 and TRBJ2-2 provide the parts outside the CDR3, is DTGVSQNPRHKITKRGQNVTFRCDPISEHNRLYWYRQTLGQGPEFLTYFQNEAQLEKSRLLSDRFSAERPKGSFSTLEIQRTEQGDSAMYLCASLQATGELFFGEGSRLTVL.

The V call is TRBV4-3, the J call TRBJ1-3, with a tentative D call TRBD1 (6 bases). The length of the CDR3 is 15 residues. V was trimmed by 1 base and J by 2 bases, leaving 9 bases between them. Germline values: CDR1 LGHNA, CDR2 YSLEER. The CDR3 loop is CASSQGQATGNTIYF. Here the CDR3 DNA reads TGCGCCAGCAGCCAAGGACAGGCCACTGGAAACACCATATATTTT.

V and J are TRBV25-1 and TRBJ2-1, with 9 bases lining up with TRBD1. The CDR3 runs to 16 residues. The germline V gene has CDR1 MGHDK and CDR2 SYGVNS. V trimming: 7 bases; J trimming: 5 bases; junction bases outside the gene matches: 12. The CDR3 spells CASTPSPGQGDNEQFF. DNA for the CDR3: TGTGCCAGCACCCCGAGCCCGGGACAGGGTGACAATGAGCAGTTCTTC.

Only a few counts were recorded for this clone. The chain uses TRBV28 and TRBJ1-5; 7 bases are a match to TRBD1. The CDR3 runs to 17 residues. The junction had 12 bases not matched to a gene; V was cut back by 6 bases and J by 1 base. Germline V gene lookup returns CDR1 MDHEN and CDR2 SYDVKM. CDR3 in amino acids: CASSHIRQGTSNQPQHF. The CDR3 region has the DNA TGTGCCAGCAGCCACATCCGACAGGGTACGAGCAATCAGCCCCAGCATTTT.

V and J are TRBV7-8 and TRBJ2-7; TRBD1 is a possible D gene (5 bases). The V gene's germline CDR1 is SGHVS and CDR2 FQNEAQ. The V end lost 1 base, the J end lost 3 bases, and 10 bases lay between the germline ends. The length of the CDR3 is 14 residues. Written as DNA, the CDR3 is TGTGCCAGCAGCTTAGTCCAGGGCGGCTACGAGCAGTACTTC. Amino acids: CASSLVQGGYEQYF.

This clone was seen a few times. The chain combines TRBV20-1 with TRBJ2-7; 7 bases are shared with TRBD1. Germline values: CDR1 DFQATT, CDR2 SNEGSKA (reference sequence). The CDR3 has 11 residues. Trimming at V came to 7 bases and at J to 3 bases, leaving 3 bases not matched to a gene. The CDR3 here is CSVRDSYEQYF. Written as DNA, the CDR3 is TGCAGTGTACGGGACAGCTACGAGCAGTACTTC.

The chain joins TRBV7-2 to TRBJ2-3; 7 positions match TRBD2. Germline V lookup: CDR1 SGHTA, CDR2 FQGNSA. Trimming took 3 bases from V and 7 from J; bases not matched to a gene: 7. The CDR3 contains 14 residues. The CDR3: CASSFGGGSYTQYF. In DNA, the CDR3 is TGTGCCAGCAGCTTCGGGGGAGGGTCATATACGCAGTATTTT.

This rearrangement joins TRBV28 to TRBJ1-2; 8 bases map to TRBD1. CDR1 and CDR2 from the germline V gene are MDHEN and SYDVKM. Losses at the gene ends were 6 bases for V and 7 bases for J; bases not matched to a gene: 10. This CDR3 contains 14 residues. Here the CDR3 reads CASSPGQGRTGYTF. The CDR3 DNA sequence: TGTGCCAGCAGCCCCGGACAGGGCAGAACTGGCTACACCTTC.

This clone was seen a handful of times. The J gene is TRBJ1-2, the V gene TRBV5-1; 12 bases align to TRBD1. The J segment lost 8 bases and the V segment lost 4 bases, leaving 6 bases of the junction unmatched. Germline CDR1 reads SGHRS; CDR2 reads YFSETQ. The CDR3 totals 14 residues. The CDR3, as DNA: TGCGCCAGCAGCGTGGGACAGGGGGCGAGAGGCTACACCTTC. This gives the protein CASSVGQGARGYTF. Full variable domain (rest looked up from reference TRBV5-1 and TRBJ1-2): KAGVTQTPRYLIKTRGQQVTLSCSPISGHRSVSWYQQTPGQGLQFLFEYFSETQRNKGNFPGRFSGRQFSNSRSEMNVSTLELGDSALYLCASSVGQGARGYTFGSGTRLTVV.

This chain uses TRBV15 with TRBJ2-2, with 7 bases fitting TRBD2. Germline loops: CDR1 LNHNV, CDR2 YYDKDF (reference sequence). CDR3 length equals 17 residues. Trimming cost V 0 bases and J 5 bases; bases outside gene matches: 9. The CDR3 coding sequence is TGTGCCACCAGCAGAGATCTTGGCGGGAGAGATACCGGGGAGCTGTTTTTT. This codes for CATSRDLGGRDTGELFF.

The gene calls are TRBV4-1 and TRBJ1-5, with 8 bases identical to TRBD1. CDR1 MGHRA and CDR2 YSYEKL come from the germline V gene. CDR3 length: 16 amino acids. Trimming at V came to 0 bases and at J to 6 bases, leaving 7 bases not matched to a gene. In nucleotides, the CDR3 is TGCGCCAGCAGCCAAGATCTATCAGGGGGCGGTCAGCCCCAGCATTTT. Translation: CASSQDLSGGGQPQHF.

This clone was observed a few times. V usage is TRBV6-1 and J usage is TRBJ1-5, with D possibly being TRBD1 (5 bases). CDR1 is MNHNS and CDR2 is SASEGT in the germline V gene. The CDR3 has 14 amino acids. With 6 bases removed from V and 5 bases from J, the gap between germline ends came to 14 bases. The CDR3 sequence: CASRRDQGDQPQHF. CDR3 bases: TGTGCCAGCAGAAGAGATCAAGGGGATCAGCCCCAGCATTTT.

The V gene is TRBV18, the J gene TRBJ2-1; 11 bases agree with TRBD2. The CDR3 consists of 16 residues. Trimming took 3 bases from V and 4 from J; bases not matched to a gene: 5. CDR1 and CDR2 from the germline V gene are KGHSH and LQKENI. DNA of the CDR3: TGTGCCAGCTCACCCGGGACTAGCGGTTGGTACAATGAGCAGTTCTTC. Its translation is CASSPGTSGWYNEQFF.

In DNA form, the CDR3 reads TGTGCCATCAGAACACTCTCCGGGGAAGCTTTCTTT. Protein product: CAIRTLSGEAFF. V is TRBV10-3 and J is TRBJ1-1; no reliable D call. V lost 6 bases to trimming and J lost 8 bases, with 13 bases between them. Germline CDR1 and CDR2: ENHRY and SYGVKD. The CDR3 runs to 12 residues.

The V and J genes are TRBV9 and TRBJ2-1; 7 nucleotides agree with TRBD1. Germline V gene data show CDR1 as SGDLS and CDR2 as YYNGEE. The CDR3 length is 17 residues. J gave up 4 bases and V 2 bases, and 12 bases lay outside the gene matches. Here the CDR3 DNA reads TGTGCCAGCAGCGTGAGGCCACAGGGGTATTCGTACAATGAGCAGTTCTTC. This translates into CASSVRPQGYSYNEQFF.

V gene TRBV7-9 combines with J gene TRBJ2-7; the D is unclear. From germline, CDR1 is SEHNR and CDR2 FQNEAQ (reference sequence). V dropped 5 bases and J dropped 3 bases, with 11 bases sitting between them. There are 13 residues in the CDR3. The CDR3 spells CASSSRFLYEQYF. In DNA, the CDR3 is TGTGCCAGCAGCAGTAGATTTCTCTACGAGCAGTACTTC.

The chain uses TRBV2 and TRBJ1-2; tentatively, D is TRBD1 (6 bases). Trimming left V 5 bases short and J 4 bases short, with 11 bases between. This CDR3 has 13 amino acids. Germline loops: CDR1 SNHLY, CDR2 FYNNEI. CDR3 sequence (DNA): TGTGCCAGCAGTCCCCAGGGGACCTATGGCTACACCTTC. The encoded protein is CASSPQGTYGYTF.

This chain links TRBV28 with TRBJ2-1; D perhaps matches TRBD1 (6 bases). This CDR3 comprises 13 residues. Germline-derived CDR1 and CDR2 are MDHEN and SYDVKM. The V end lost 11 bases, the J end lost 12 bases, and 23 bases lay between the germline ends. The DNA of the CDR3 is TGTGCCTGTTCCCCAGGGGTGGAAGTGGTGCAGTTCTTC. Its translation is CACSPGVEVVQFF.

Here the CDR3 reads CASSLDPAAGSYNEQFF. In nucleotides, the CDR3 is TGTGCCAGCAGCTTGGACCCAGCGGCGGGCTCCTACAATGAGCAGTTCTTC. The genes are TRBV5-4 and TRBJ2-1; D is perhaps TRBD2 (5 bases). Trimming cost V 0 bases and J 0 bases, with 13 bases left between them. The CDR3 extends over 17 amino acids. Per the germline V gene, CDR1 is SGHNT and CDR2 is YYREEE (reference sequence).